What follows is one T cell receptor beta chain and its context. Its antigen is undetermined. Clinical symptoms, serum thyroxine, TRAb, thyroid ultrasound and orbital computed tomography informed diagnoses. The data derive from a study of T cells in Graves' hyperthyroidism and ophthalmopathy. CDR3 size: 14 residues. Germline V CDR1 and CDR2: DFQATT, SNEGSKA (reference sequence). Trimming pared 0 bases from V and 4 bases from J, leaving 12 bases between. Amplification targeted TCR beta CDR3 regions from RNA transcripts. The HTBI primer set was used in a first-round RT-PCR of the TCR CDR3. From the multiplex PCR reads, TCRdb called clonotypes with MiXCR, one entry per CDR3 protein. This table holds roughly 500,000 distinct CDR3 sequences, under 60% found once. Whole-study findings and limits: Appearing also in blood were most of the thyroid clonotypes expanded above 0.001. The model anticipated ophthalmopathy a median around six months pre-onset.

The TCR was taken from an adult woman with Graves' disease, either hyperthyroidism or ophthalmopathy (not recorded which). The sample comprised peripheral blood or thyroid tissue (not recorded which). The chain combines TRBV20-1 with TRBJ1-1; weak D call: TRBD1 (5 bases). The DNA of the CDR3 is TGCAGTGCTAGAGATTCCCGACAGACCACTGAAGCTTTCTTT. Protein: CSARDSRQTTEAFF.